Below, 19 T cell receptor beta chains from the same sample are listed, as sequenced in a study of shared clonotypes between healthy human individuals. Only in-frame clones appear in the TCRdb table, and some are missing; sequencing was by immunoSEQ multiplex PCR. The sample holds about 700,000 clones, under 95% seen once. CD45RO-negative CD8 cells positively selected for CCR7 made up the naive population, which excluded terminally differentiated effector memory CD45RA+ cells. The sample was naive CD8+ T cells sorted from blood. The receptors were gathered from a man aged 25 to 40 in good health.

A word on this clone: Different DNA sequences within this sample yield the same CDR3. V is TRBV27 and J is TRBJ2-1; 10 bases match TRBD2. CDR1 is MNHEY and CDR2 is SMNVEV in the germline V gene (reference sequence). After removal of 3 bases from V and 2 bases from J, the junction contained 1 base not matched to a gene. The CDR3 sequence is 15 residues long. CDR3 DNA: TGTGCCAGCAGTTTCGGGACTAGCGCCTACAATGAGCAGTTCTTC. This codes for CASSFGTSAYNEQFF.

V and J are TRBV10-3 and TRBJ2-7; weak D call: TRBD1 (5 bases). The CDR3 length is 14 residues. Germline CDR1 is ENHRY and CDR2 is SYGVKD. Trimming took off 4 bases at V and 2 bases at J, with 12 bases between the two ends. Here the CDR3 reads CAISGNRSPYEQYF. CDR3 sequence (DNA): TGTGCCATCAGTGGGAACAGGAGCCCCTACGAGCAGTACTTC.

The V and J genes are TRBV10-3 and TRBJ2-3; possible D gene TRBD1, 5 bases. Germline CDR1 reads ENHRY; CDR2 reads SYGVKD. The CDR3 length is 14 residues. Trimming left V 0 bases short and J 4 bases short, with 8 bases between. The CDR3 DNA follows: TGTGCCATCAGTGAGTCGGCAGGGCCAGATACGCAGTATTTT. It yields the protein CAISESAGPDTQYF.

The V call is TRBV27, the J call TRBJ2-7; tentative D call: TRBD1 (6 bases). Germline CDR1 reads MNHEY; CDR2 reads SMNVEV (reference sequence). Between the trimmed V and J ends, which lost 5 bases and 3 bases, there was a span of 14 bases. The CDR3 totals 14 residues. CDR3 protein: CASSLPGDIYEQYF. In DNA, the CDR3 is TGTGCCAGCAGTCTCCCAGGGGACATCTACGAGCAGTACTTC.

CDR3: CASSSSGISGNTIYF. Here the CDR3 DNA reads TGCGCCAGCAGCTCTTCAGGGATCTCTGGAAACACCATATATTTT. This chain connects TRBV5-1 to TRBJ1-3; D is perhaps TRBD1 (5 bases). Trimming stripped 3 bases from V and 0 bases from J, with 10 bases between. CDR1 SGHRS and CDR2 YFSETQ come from the germline V gene. The CDR3 totals 15 residues.

The V call is TRBV13, the J call TRBJ2-1, with a weak D call TRBD2 (7 bases). The V gene lost 3 bases and the J gene lost 3 bases, with 12 bases spanning the gap. From germline, CDR1 is PRHDT and CDR2 FYEKMQ (reference sequence). The CDR3 extends over 15 amino acids. DNA for the CDR3: TGTGCCAGCAGCTTGGAGGGGGAGGGCTACAATGAGCAGTTCTTC. Its translation: CASSLEGEGYNEQFF. Filled out from reference TRBV13 and TRBJ2-1, the complete variable domain reads AAGVIQSPRHLIKEKRETATLKCYPIPRHDTVYWYQQGPGQDPQFLISFYEKMQSDKGSIPDRFSAQQFSDYHSELNMSSLELGDSALYFCASSLEGEGYNEQFFGPGTRLTVL.

This chain links TRBV6-1 with TRBJ2-3, with D tentatively TRBD2 (5 bases). Deletions cut 1 base from V and 0 bases from J, with 11 bases between. The CDR3 runs to 16 residues. The germline CDR1 and CDR2 sequences are MNHNS and SASEGT. Here the CDR3 DNA reads TGTGCCAGCAGTGAAGTCCACAGCGGTAGCACAGATACGCAGTATTTT. This sequence encodes CASSEVHSGSTDTQYF.

The sample holds a few counts of this clone. J is TRBJ2-7 and V is TRBV10-2; D not certain. The length of the CDR3 is 13 residues. The germline gives CDR1 WSHSY, CDR2 SAAADI. Trimming removed 3 bases from V and 2 bases from J, with 8 bases in between. The CDR3 reads CASSDDGAYEQYF. CDR3 DNA: TGCGCCAGCAGTGATGACGGAGCCTACGAGCAGTACTTC.

V is TRBV5-4 and J is TRBJ2-7; 10 bases are shared with TRBD2. Germline CDR1 is SGHNT and CDR2 is YYREEE (reference sequence). The CDR3 has 15 residues. V trimming: 4 bases; J trimming: 5 bases; junction bases outside the gene matches: 9. CDR3 DNA: TGTGCCAGCAGCACCACTAGCGGGAACCCCCACGAGCAGTACTTC. Protein sequence: CASSTTSGNPHEQYF.

This clone was recorded only once. J is TRBJ2-2 and V is TRBV5-4; the D is unclear. The germline V gene has CDR1 SGHNT and CDR2 YYREEE (reference sequence). The length of the CDR3 is 15 residues. V was trimmed by 0 bases and J by 0 bases, leaving 6 bases between them. CDR3 bases: TGTGCCAGCAGCTTGGACACCGCGAACACCGGGGAGCTGTTTTTT. Amino acid sequence: CASSLDTANTGELFF.

This clone showed up just a few times. V usage is TRBV27 and J usage is TRBJ2-7; D possibly corresponds to TRBD2 (6 bases). V shed 4 bases and J shed 3 bases, with 16 bases lying between them. Germline V CDR1 and CDR2: MNHEY, SMNVEV (reference sequence). This CDR3 has 15 residues. The DNA of the CDR3 is TGTGCCAGCAGTTCTGCTTCTTCGGGGGTCTACGAGCAGTACTTC. Its translation: CASSSASSGVYEQYF.

The genes are TRBV29-1 and TRBJ1-1, with unresolved D. V lost 6 bases to trimming and J lost 3 bases, with 11 bases between them. Germline V gene lookup returns CDR1 SQVTM and CDR2 ANQGSEA. The CDR3 spans 12 residues. The CDR3 DNA follows: TGCAGCGTACCTACTAAGGACACTGAAGCTTTCTTT. This gives the protein CSVPTKDTEAFF.

CDR3 region: CASSADRDYEQYF. The CDR3 nucleotides read TGCGCCAGCAGTGCGGACAGAGACTACGAGCAGTACTTC. The chain couples TRBV4-1 to TRBJ2-7; TRBD1 might be the D (6 bases). This CDR3 spans 13 amino acids. The germline CDR1 and CDR2 sequences are MGHRA and YSYEKL. V was clipped by 6 bases and J by 3 bases, with 12 bases between them.

The V gene is TRBV7-6, the J gene TRBJ2-7; either TRBD1 or TRBD2 may fit D (5 bases each). The ends were cut back, 3 bases at V and 5 bases at J, with 17 bases in the middle. The CDR3 is 15 amino acids. Looked up from germline, CDR1 is SGHVS and CDR2 is FNYEAQ. DNA of the CDR3: TGTGCCAGCAGCTTGAGTCCCGGGGCGGGTCACGAGCAGTACTTC. Its translation is CASSLSPGAGHEQYF.

This clone occurred once. The chain combines TRBV28 with TRBJ1-2; D is unclear. Looked up from germline, CDR1 is MDHEN and CDR2 is SYDVKM. The V gene lost 2 bases and the J gene lost 8 bases, with 12 bases spanning the gap. The CDR3 sequence is 13 residues long. The DNA for the CDR3 is TGTGCCAGCAGTTTAACCGTGACCTGGGGCTACACCTTC. Its translation: CASSLTVTWGYTF.

This chain joins TRBV21-1 and TRBJ2-1; the D segment call TRBD1 is taken from the table without a DNA check. TRBV21-1 is listed as a pseudogene. This CDR3 contains 16 residues. The CDR3 region is CASSTDGQEGTHEQFF. DNA for the CDR3: TGTGCCAGCAGCACCGATGGACAGGAGGGAACACATGAGCAGTTCTTC.

The chain is built from TRBV4-1 and TRBJ2-1, with TRBD2 as a possible D gene (5 bases). Germline V gene lookup returns CDR1 MGHRA and CDR2 YSYEKL. V was trimmed by 1 base and J by 0 bases, leaving 13 bases between them. CDR3 length: 17 amino acids. The CDR3 loop reads CASSQGNRGPSYNEQFF. The DNA for the CDR3 is TGCGCCAGCAGCCAAGGGAACCGAGGGCCCTCCTACAATGAGCAGTTCTTC.

The rearrangement uses TRBV7-9 and TRBJ2-7, with 10 bases matching TRBD1. CDR3 size: 15 residues. J gave up 3 bases and V 6 bases, and 8 bases lay outside the gene matches. CDR1 and CDR2 (germline): SEHNR, FQNEAQ (reference sequence). The CDR3, as DNA: TGTGCCAGCAGGGAACCGGGACAGGGGAGCTACGAGCAGTACTTC. Its protein is CASREPGQGSYEQYF.

J is TRBJ1-4 and V is TRBV10-2; D is possibly TRBD1 (6 bases). The CDR3 extends over 16 amino acids. Germline V gene sequence: CDR1 WSHSY, CDR2 SAAADI. V was trimmed by 2 bases and J by 5 bases, leaving 15 bases between them. The CDR3 reads CASSERAGAGNEKLFF. CDR3 sequence (DNA): TGCGCCAGCAGTGAGCGGGCAGGGGCAGGGAATGAAAAACTGTTTTTT.